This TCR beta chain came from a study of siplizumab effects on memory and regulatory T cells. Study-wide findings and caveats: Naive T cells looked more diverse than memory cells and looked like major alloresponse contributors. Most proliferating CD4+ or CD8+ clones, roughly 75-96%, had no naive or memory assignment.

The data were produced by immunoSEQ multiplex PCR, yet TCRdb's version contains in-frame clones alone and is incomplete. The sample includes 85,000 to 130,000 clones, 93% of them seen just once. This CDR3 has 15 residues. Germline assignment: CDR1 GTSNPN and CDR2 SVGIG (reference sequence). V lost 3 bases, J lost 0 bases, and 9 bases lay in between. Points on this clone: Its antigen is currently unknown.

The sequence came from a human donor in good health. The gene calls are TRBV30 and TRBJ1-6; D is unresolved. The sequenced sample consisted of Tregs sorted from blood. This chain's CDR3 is CAWRGINSYNSPLHF. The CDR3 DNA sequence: TGTGCCTGGAGGGGGATAAACTCCTATAATTCACCCCTCCACTTT.